These T cell receptor beta chains were read from a single sample in a study of blood T cells in healthy people across ages. MiXCR was run by TCRdb on the 5' RACE reads, yielding one entry per CDR3 protein. The data show about a million distinct CDR3 sequences, with just over 50% seen just once and about 21% held by the top ten. The material sequenced was blood. The receptors come from a woman in her fifties or sixties in good health. The CDR3 runs from the conserved cysteine through the conserved F or W. The D gene is left open where the match is weak. Where a row states a size, it is once, few, many or the class of an expanded clone; other rows omit it.

.,.,TRBV2,TRBJ2-5,TGTGCCAGTGCCAGACGGGGAGATGGGGAGACCCAGTACTTC,CASARRGDGETQYF
TRBD1,.,TRBV7-9,TRBJ2-5,TGTGCCGGCAGCGACAGGGGGAGTCCCCACCAAGAGACCCAGTACTTC,CAGSDRGSPHQETQYF
.,.,TRBV6-6,TRBJ2-7,TGTGCCAGCAGTTACTCGAGCCCAGGGCTCTCCTACGAGCAGTACTTC,CASSYSSPGLSYEQYF
.,once,TRBV5-1,TRBJ2-7,TGCGCCAGCACCCAGGACCCAACTTACGAGCAGTACTTC,CASTQDPTYEQYF
.,.,TRBV2,TRBJ2-7,TGTGCCACCCGACGGGCGCTCAACTACGAGCAGTACTTC,CATRRALNYEQYF
.,few,TRBV7-9,TRBJ1-2,TGTGCCAGCAGCTTCGGGGAGGATGGCTACACCTTC,CASSFGEDGYTF
.,.,TRBV21-1,TRBJ2-2,TGTGCCAGCAGCACGCGGGTGTCGCTAGCGGGAGACTGCTTAGGGGAGCTGTTTTTT,CASSTRVSLAGDCLGELFF
.,.,TRBV27,TRBJ2-7,TGTGCCAGAAACCTTGAGGGCAATGAGCAGTACTTC,CARNLEGNEQYF
.,.,TRBV10-3,TRBJ2-1,TGTGCCATCAGTGAGTCGGGCGCCAGGGGACACAATGAGCAGTTCTTC,CAISESGARGHNEQFF
.,.,TRBV2,TRBJ2-7,TGTGCCAGCAGTGAGGGGGGTGGATTGAACGAGCAGTACTTC,CASSEGGGLNEQYF
.,.,TRBV20-1,TRBJ1-6,TGCAGTGCTCCAACAGGAACCCATTCACCCCTCCACTTT,CSAPTGTHSPLHF
.,.,TRBV9,TRBJ2-5,TGTGCCAGCAGCGGAGGACCCACACAAGAGACCCAGTACTTC,CASSGGPTQETQYF
TRBD1,few,TRBV7-2,TRBJ2-3,TGTGCCAGCAGCCCGTGGTTGGGACAGGGCCCAGATACGCAGTATTTT,CASSPWLGQGPDTQYF
.,.,TRBV20-1,TRBJ2-1,TGCAGTCCCGACATAAGAGGCTACAATGAGCAGTTCTTC,CSPDIRGYNEQFF